This TCR beta chain originates from a study of blood T cell repertoires in COVID-19. Germline CDR1 is SGHRS and CDR2 is YFSETQ. The CDR3 has 15 residues. V gave up 4 bases and J gave up 5 bases; unmatched junction bases: 10. Original methodology: Quantification of nucleated cells was approximated via reference gene primer amplification. Data came from immunoSEQ multiplex PCR; TCRdb stores just in-frame clones and leaves some out. The V and J calls and clone size are taken from that table; D and trimming were inferred from the DNA. In the table there are about 360,000 clones, roughly 90% of which are singletons.

The receptor was derived from a woman in her sixties with COVID-19, enrolled during active disease. The chain couples TRBV5-1 to TRBJ2-7; 9 nucleotides agree with TRBD1. Sequenced sample: peripheral blood. CDR3 residues: CASSPGTGPLNEQYF. In DNA form, the CDR3 reads TGCGCCAGCAGCCCTGGGACAGGGCCTTTGAACGAGCAGTACTTC.